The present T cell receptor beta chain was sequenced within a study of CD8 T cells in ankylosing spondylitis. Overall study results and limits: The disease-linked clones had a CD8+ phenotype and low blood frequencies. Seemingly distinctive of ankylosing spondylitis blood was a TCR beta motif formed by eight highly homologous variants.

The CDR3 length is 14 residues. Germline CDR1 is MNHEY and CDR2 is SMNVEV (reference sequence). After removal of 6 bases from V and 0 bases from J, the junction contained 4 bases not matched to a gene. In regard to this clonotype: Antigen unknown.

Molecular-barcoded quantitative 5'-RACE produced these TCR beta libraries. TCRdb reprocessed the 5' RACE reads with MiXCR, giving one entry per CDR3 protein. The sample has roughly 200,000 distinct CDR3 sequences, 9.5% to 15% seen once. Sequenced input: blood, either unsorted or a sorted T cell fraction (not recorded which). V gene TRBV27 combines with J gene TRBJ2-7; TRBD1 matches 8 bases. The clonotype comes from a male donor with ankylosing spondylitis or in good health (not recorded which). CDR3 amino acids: CASSHRGSSYEQYF. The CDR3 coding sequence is TGTGCCAGCAGCCACAGGGGGAGCTCCTACGAGCAGTACTTC.